The 25 T cell receptor beta chains below were found in one sample sequenced in a study of blood T cell repertoires in COVID-19. The data were produced by immunoSEQ multiplex PCR, yet TCRdb's version contains in-frame clones alone and is incomplete. The table includes 110,000 to 150,000 clones, 84% detected once. Input material: peripheral blood. These receptors originate from a man aged 60 to 69 with active or convalescent COVID-19.

The chain employs TRBV30 and TRBJ2-2, with 8 bases matching TRBD1. The germline V gene encodes CDR1 GTSNPN and CDR2 SVGIG (reference sequence). The CDR3 is 15 amino acids. V lost 1 base and J lost 1; bases outside the gene matches: 2. CDR3: CAWSDGQGNTGELFF. The CDR3 nucleotides are TGTGCCTGGAGTGACGGACAGGGGAACACCGGGGAGCTGTTTTTT.

This chain links TRBV5-6 with TRBJ1-2; D gene ambiguous. CDR1 is SGHDT and CDR2 is YYEEEE in the germline V gene. V lost 2 bases and J lost 0, with 8 bases in between. The CDR3 length is 14 residues. CDR3 protein: CASSFNRPNYGYTF. CDR3 DNA: TGTGCCAGCAGCTTTAACAGACCTAACTATGGCTACACCTTC.

The chain combines TRBV9 with TRBJ1-5; 12 bases line up with TRBD1. Germline V gene sequence: CDR1 SGDLS, CDR2 YYNGEE. This CDR3 spans 16 amino acids. After removal of 0 bases from V and 7 bases from J, the junction contained 5 bases not matched to a gene. The CDR3 coding sequence is TGTGCCAGCAGCGTAGGGGACAGGGGGCTAGGACAGCCCCAGCATTTT. Its translation: CASSVGDRGLGQPQHF.

The chain uses TRBV4-3 and TRBJ2-1; TRBD2 is a possible D gene (7 bases). The CDR3 covers 17 residues. V lost 1 base and J lost 4, with 17 bases in between. Germline loops: CDR1 LGHNA, CDR2 YSLEER. The CDR3 here is CASSQGLGGASYNEQFF. The CDR3 DNA follows: TGCGCCAGCAGCCAAGGGTTGGGGGGGGCCTCATACAATGAGCAGTTCTTC.

The chain has TRBV29-1 and TRBJ1-2; tentatively, D is TRBD1 (5 bases). The CDR3 loop spans 13 amino acids. V was trimmed by 3 bases and J by 3 bases, leaving 11 bases between them. Germline CDR1 is SQVTM and CDR2 is ANQGSEA. CDR3 sequence (DNA): TGCAGCGTTGAGATACAGGAAGACTATGGCTACACCTTC. Amino acids: CSVEIQEDYGYTF.

The chain joins TRBV27 to TRBJ2-7; the match to TRBD1 covers 12 bases. This CDR3 comprises 14 residues. V trimming: 6 bases; J trimming: 7 bases; junction bases outside the gene matches: 7. Germline CDR1 and CDR2: MNHEY and SMNVEV (reference sequence). CDR3 in amino acids: CASRSGTGGQEQYF. The CDR3 nucleotides read TGTGCCAGCAGATCCGGGACAGGGGGCCAAGAGCAGTACTTC.

The chain carries TRBV19 and TRBJ1-5; 8 nucleotides line up with TRBD1. The germline gives CDR1 LNHDA, CDR2 SQIVND (reference sequence). The CDR3 loop spans 16 amino acids. The ends lost 4 bases at V and 4 bases at J; junction bases unmatched: 9. The CDR3 region is CASSKSKQGGNQPQHF. CDR3 bases: TGTGCCAGTAGTAAGTCTAAACAGGGGGGGAATCAGCCCCAGCATTTT. The full variable domain, in which reference TRBV19 and TRBJ1-5 provide the parts outside the CDR3, is DGGITQSPKYLFRKEGQNVTLSCEQNLNHDAMYWYRQDPGQGLRLIYYSQIVNDFQKGDIAEGYSVSREKKESFPLTVTSAQKNPTAFYLCASSKSKQGGNQPQHFGDGTRLSIL.

For the CDR3, the DNA is TGTGCCACCAGCAGAGATGGGGCAGGGGCGGATCAGCCCCAGCATTTT. Translated: CATSRDGAGADQPQHF. The chain has TRBV15 and TRBJ1-5; maybe TRBD1 (6 bases). V lost 0 bases to trimming and J lost 5 bases, with 14 bases between them. The CDR3 is 16 residues long. Germline V CDR1 and CDR2: LNHNV, YYDKDF (reference sequence).

The rearrangement joins TRBV13 to TRBJ2-5; 10 bases match TRBD1. Germline V CDR1 and CDR2: PRHDT, FYEKMQ (reference sequence). Trimming cost V 2 bases and J 2 bases; bases outside gene matches: 5. The CDR3 sequence is 16 residues long. CDR3 sequence reads: CASSLSPGQGQETQYF. CDR3 DNA sequence: TGTGCCAGCAGCTTATCCCCGGGACAGGGGCAAGAGACCCAGTACTTC.

The chain uses TRBV15 and TRBJ1-5; perhaps TRBD1 as D (5 bases). V was shortened by 5 bases and J by 2 bases, with 10 bases between the two germline ends. CDR3 length: 14 residues. CDR1 and CDR2 (germline): LNHNV, YYDKDF (reference sequence). The CDR3 region is CATSGSQGNQPQHF. CDR3 bases: TGTGCCACCAGCGGCTCACAGGGCAATCAGCCCCAGCATTTT.

The chain joins TRBV30 to TRBJ2-5; the D gene is possibly TRBD1 (6 bases). This CDR3 has 13 residues. Germline assignment: CDR1 GTSNPN and CDR2 SVGIG (reference sequence). V dropped 2 bases and J dropped 2 bases, with 9 bases sitting between them. CDR3 coding DNA: TGTGCCTGGAGTAAAGACAGGCAAGAGACCCAGTACTTC. Translating gives CAWSKDRQETQYF.

The rearrangement joins TRBV3-1 (or the pseudogene TRBV3-2) to TRBJ2-2, with D perhaps TRBD2 (5 bases). The CDR3 runs 17 residues. Between the trimmed V and J ends, which lost 2 bases and 0 bases, there was a span of 13 bases. The germline V gene encodes CDR1 LGHDT and CDR2 YNNKEL (reference sequence). This CDR3 reads CASSQSRLATNTGELFF. CDR3 nucleotides: TGTGCCAGCAGCCAAAGCAGATTAGCGACGAACACCGGGGAGCTGTTTTTT.

This clone appeared a few times. The chain joins TRBV9 to TRBJ2-6, with D uncertain. V was cut by 1 base and J by 0 bases, with 23 bases left in between. The germline gives CDR1 SGDLS, CDR2 YYNGEE. The CDR3 spans 21 residues. The CDR3 sequence: CASSVSHNPGLTFSGANVLTF. DNA for the CDR3: TGTGCCAGCAGCGTATCTCACAACCCAGGCCTTACCTTCTCTGGGGCCAACGTCCTGACTTTC.

This rearrangement joins TRBV6-2 or TRBV6-3 to TRBJ2-7; D not certain. The CDR3 contains 15 residues. V was pared by 2 bases and J by 0 bases, with 11 bases between. Germline CDR1 MNHEY, CDR2 SVGEGT. DNA for the CDR3: TGTGCCAGCAGTTACAGACCGGGTAGCTCCTACGAGCAGTACGTC. This translates into CASSYRPGSSYEQYV.

A few counts support this clone. This rearrangement joins TRBV18 to TRBJ1-2, with 10 nucleotides matching TRBD1. Germline assignment: CDR1 KGHSH and CDR2 LQKENI. With V trimmed by 2 bases and J by 1 base, 4 bases remained unmatched. The CDR3 has 16 residues. The CDR3 DNA follows: TGTGCCAGCTCACCAGAAGGACAGGGGGGTAACTATGGCTACACCTTC. Its protein product is CASSPEGQGGNYGYTF.

This clone was counted once. The chain recombines TRBV5-5 with TRBJ1-1; 8 bases map to TRBD1. J was trimmed by 1 base and V by 0 bases; bases with no gene match: 5. CDR1 SGHKS and CDR2 YYEKEE come from the germline V gene (reference sequence). The CDR3 runs 16 residues. The CDR3 loop is CASSLEQGVENTEAFF. CDR3 bases: TGTGCCAGCAGCTTGGAACAGGGGGTGGAGAACACTGAAGCTTTCTTT.

The gene calls are TRBV27 and TRBJ2-7; 8 bases are shared with TRBD2. This CDR3 comprises 19 residues. CDR1 is MNHEY, CDR2 SMNVEV, per germline (reference sequence). V lost 0 bases to trimming and J lost 6 bases; unmatched junction nucleotides: 19. As DNA, the CDR3 is TGTGCCAGCAGTTTATCGCGGCCGGGGGGCGGGGGGCCCGGTAGCGAGCAGTACTTC. Its protein is CASSLSRPGGGGPGSEQYF.

The chain couples TRBV19 to TRBJ1-3; D is ambiguous. This CDR3 spans 15 amino acids. Trimming shortened V by 5 bases and J by 0 bases, and 11 bases separated the two germline ends. Germline assignment: CDR1 LNHDA and CDR2 SQIVND (reference sequence). CDR3 bases: TGTGCCAGTAGTGTGTCGGGAGTCTCTGGAAACACCATATATTTT. It translates to CASSVSGVSGNTIYF.

This clone appeared a few times. The rearrangement uses TRBV27 and TRBJ1-2; TRBD1 matches at 7 bases. Germline CDR1 and CDR2: MNHEY and SMNVEV (reference sequence). J lost 1 base, V lost 6 bases, and 2 bases had no gene match. CDR3 size: 13 residues. In DNA, the CDR3 is TGTGCCAGCAGGACAGGGTTTAACTATGGCTACACCTTC. Translation: CASRTGFNYGYTF.

The chain uses TRBV15 and TRBJ1-1; D is possibly TRBD1 (6 bases). The CDR3 spans 14 residues. Germline CDR1 and CDR2: LNHNV and YYDKDF (reference sequence). V lost 5 bases, J lost 2 bases, and 12 bases lay in between. The CDR3 DNA sequence: TGTGCCACCAGCGAAGGGACAAGAAACACTGAAGCTTTCTTT. Its translation is CATSEGTRNTEAFF.

This clone was seen only once. The V gene is TRBV4-3, the J gene TRBJ1-2; no definite D call. The CDR3 contains 12 residues. Germline lookup yields CDR1 LGHNA and CDR2 YSLEER. V was clipped by 0 bases and J by 7 bases, with 6 bases between them. The CDR3 region is CASSQEGTGYTF. Here the CDR3 DNA reads TGCGCCAGCAGCCAAGAGGGCACTGGCTACACCTTC.

This clone was observed a handful of times. This chain connects TRBV11-3 to TRBJ2-2, with 7 positions matching TRBD2. The J segment lost 4 bases and the V segment lost 5 bases, leaving 13 bases of the junction unmatched. Germline V lookup: CDR1 SGHNT, CDR2 YENEEA. The CDR3 runs to 17 residues. CDR3 in amino acids: CASSQWGRAISTGELFF. The DNA of the CDR3 is TGTGCCAGCAGCCAGTGGGGGAGGGCAATTTCCACCGGGGAGCTGTTTTTT. The entire variable domain, with the rest obtained from reference TRBV11-3 and TRBJ2-2, is as follows: EAGVVQSPRYKIIEKKQPVAFWCNPISGHNTLYWYLQNLGQGPELLIRYENEEAVDDSQLPKDRFSAERLKGVDSTLKIQPAELGDSAVYLCASSQWGRAISTGELFFGEGSRLTVL.

The genes are TRBV5-4 and TRBJ1-4; the D gene is possibly TRBD1 (6 bases). CDR1 and CDR2 (germline): SGHNT, YYREEE (reference sequence). V was shortened by 2 bases and J by 7 bases, with 15 bases between the two germline ends. There are 15 residues in the CDR3. For the CDR3, the DNA is TGTGCCAGCAGCTTCGGGAACAGGGTTAGTGAAAAACTGTTTTTT. Its protein is CASSFGNRVSEKLFF.

This clone was recorded a few times. This chain uses TRBV10-3 with TRBJ1-1; 10 nucleotides line up with TRBD1. The trim removed 10 bases at V and 3 bases at J, leaving 8 bases unmatched. This CDR3 contains 14 residues. Germline V CDR1 and CDR2: ENHRY, SYGVKD. The CDR3 loop reads CATWTGGEYTEAFF. The CDR3 DNA reads TGTGCCACCTGGACAGGGGGTGAATACACTGAAGCTTTCTTT.

The chain joins TRBV24-1 to TRBJ2-3; 9 bases match TRBD2. Germline V gives CDR1 KGHDR, CDR2 SFDVKD. Germline trimming cut 6 bases from V and 6 bases from J; bases unmatched to any gene: 9. The CDR3 has 15 amino acids. DNA of the CDR3: TGTGCCACCAGTCACCCAGCGGGAGGTCCGGATACGCAGTATTTT. This sequence encodes CATSHPAGGPDTQYF.